The 26 T cell receptor beta chains presented below share a single source sample, sequenced in a study of shared clonotypes between healthy human individuals. Libraries were prepared by immunoSEQ multiplex PCR; TCRdb keeps only in-frame clonotypes and omits some of them. In the table there are roughly 2.2 million clones, less than 95% of which are singletons. Source material: naive CD4+ T cells from PBMCs. The subset was: CD45RA+ positively selected. The origin of the receptors is a man aged 18 to 29 in good health. Some clones in this sample may be carry-over from other donors' samples.

V usage is TRBV6-4 and J usage is TRBJ2-1; TRBD2 might be the D (5 bases). Germline CDR1 reads MRHNA; CDR2 reads SNTAGT. Trimming left V 5 bases short and J 1 base short, with 9 bases between. CDR3 size: 14 residues. The CDR3 sequence is CASSKGASYNEQFF. The CDR3 DNA follows: TGTGCCAGCAGTAAGGGAGCGTCCTACAATGAGCAGTTCTTC.

The V call is TRBV7-9, the J call TRBJ1-2; D remains unclear. Deletions cut 4 bases from V and 0 bases from J, with 15 bases between. Germline assignment: CDR1 SEHNR and CDR2 FQNEAQ (reference sequence). This CDR3 is 16 amino acids long. The chain's CDR3 is CASSSPRRSANYGYTF. The DNA of the CDR3 is TGTGCCAGCAGCTCCCCTCGGAGATCAGCTAACTATGGCTACACCTTC.

This sequence joins TRBV30 and TRBJ1-6; 9 nucleotides match TRBD1. This CDR3 is built from 15 residues. Germline V gives CDR1 GTSNPN, CDR2 SVGIG (reference sequence). J lost 10 bases, V lost 1 base, and 8 bases had no gene match. The CDR3 protein is CAWSARQGGDSPLHF. In DNA form, the CDR3 reads TGTGCCTGGAGTGCCCGACAGGGGGGAGACTCACCCCTCCACTTT. The complete variable domain, with remaining parts taken from reference TRBV30 and TRBJ1-6, reads SQTIHQWPATLVQPVGSPLSLECTVEGTSNPNLYWYRQAAGRGLQLLFYSVGIGQISSEVPQNLSASRPQDRQFILSSKKLLLSDSGFYLCAWSARQGGDSPLHFGNGTRLTVT.

This clone was counted a single time. CDR3 amino acids: CASSGTGNEQYF. Here the CDR3 DNA reads TGTGCCAGCAGTGGGACAGGGAACGAGCAGTACTTC. This sequence joins TRBV6-6 and TRBJ2-7, with TRBD1 identical over 9 bases. Germline V gene lookup returns CDR1 MNHNY and CDR2 SVGAGI (reference sequence). This CDR3 is built from 12 residues. Trimming removed 5 bases from V and 5 bases from J; junction bases left unmatched: 1.

V usage is TRBV7-2 and J usage is TRBJ2-5; D remains unclear. The CDR3 spans 13 residues. V dropped 3 bases and J dropped 3 bases, with 8 bases sitting between them. Germline CDR1 is SGHTA and CDR2 is FQGNSA. The DNA for the CDR3 is TGTGCCAGCAGCTTCCGCCGGGAAGAGACCCAGTACTTC. Its translation: CASSFRREETQYF.

This chain uses TRBV6-1 with TRBJ2-3, with a possible D match to TRBD2 (5 bases). Trimming cost V 2 bases and J 2 bases, with 14 bases left between them. This CDR3 contains 16 residues. The germline V gene encodes CDR1 MNHNS and CDR2 SASEGT. The CDR3 DNA sequence: TGTGCCAGCAGTGAACCCCCGCGGGTCAACACAGATACGCAGTATTTT. This codes for CASSEPPRVNTDTQYF.

Notes on this clone: One end of the junction fails to match germline, which may point to a read error. This chain uses TRBV5-1 with TRBJ2-1; 8 bases are a match to TRBD2. CDR1 SGHRS and CDR2 YFSETQ come from the germline V gene. The CDR3 has 11 residues. CDR3 sequence: CASSLQRELFF. The CDR3, as DNA: TGCGCCAGCAGCCTACAGCGGGAGCTGTTCTTC.

This chain links TRBV7-3 with TRBJ2-5; D call uncertain. Between the trimmed V and J ends, which lost 3 bases and 7 bases, there was a span of 12 bases. The CDR3 sequence is 13 residues long. The germline V gene encodes CDR1 SGHTA and CDR2 FQGTGA. This CDR3 reads CASSLGKYGTQYF. The CDR3 DNA reads as TGTGCCAGCAGCTTGGGCAAATACGGGACCCAGTACTTC.

The rearrangement links TRBV9 to TRBJ2-2, with TRBD2 matching 8 bases. V was clipped by 7 bases and J by 0 bases; unmatched bases: 5. The CDR3 is 15 residues long. Germline CDR1 reads SGDLS; CDR2 reads YYNGEE. The CDR3 nucleotides read TGTGCCAGCGGAAGGGGACTAGCGAACACCGGGGAGCTGTTTTTT. Translated: CASGRGLANTGELFF.

This rearrangement joins TRBV6-5 to TRBJ1-5, with D possibly TRBD1 on 5 matching bases. Trimming took off 6 bases at V and 6 bases at J, with 15 bases between the two ends. The CDR3 is 14 residues long. CDR1 and CDR2 (germline): MNHEY, SVGAGI. The CDR3 nucleotides read TGTGCCAGCAGCCGCACAGGAACGGGTCAGCCCCAGCATTTT. It specifies CASSRTGTGQPQHF.

This rearrangement joins TRBV6-5 to TRBJ1-1; D perhaps matches TRBD1 (5 bases). The CDR3 loop spans 14 amino acids. CDR1 MNHEY and CDR2 SVGAGI come from the germline V gene. The germline V and J ends were trimmed by 6 bases and 4 bases, with 15 bases remaining between them. The CDR3 DNA sequence: TGTGCCAGCAGAAGACCCGGGACTTTCACTGAAGCTTTCTTT. The encoded protein is CASRRPGTFTEAFF.

V usage is TRBV29-1 and J usage is TRBJ1-2, with a possible D match to TRBD1 (5 bases). Trimming took 3 bases from V and 3 from J, leaving 14 bases between them. Germline V gene data show CDR1 as SQVTM and CDR2 as ANQGSEA. The CDR3 runs 14 residues. Here the CDR3 DNA reads TGCAGCGTTGAGGGGACGGATGGGGACTATGGCTACACCTTC. Its translation is CSVEGTDGDYGYTF.

On this clone: Other DNA sequences in the sample encode the same CDR3. This rearrangement joins TRBV5-1 to TRBJ2-2; D gene ambiguous. Germline CDR1 reads SGHRS; CDR2 reads YFSETQ. The CDR3 length is 15 residues. With 0 bases removed from V and 5 bases from J, the gap between germline ends came to 11 bases. In DNA form, the CDR3 reads TGCGCCAGCAGCTTGGCTAGGGTTGGTACCGGGGAGCTGTTTTTT. It codes for CASSLARVGTGELFF.

The chain joins TRBV4-1 to TRBJ2-2; TRBD2 aligns across 7 bases. CDR1 MGHRA and CDR2 YSYEKL come from the germline V gene. The CDR3 has 17 residues. The junction had 11 bases not matched to a gene; V was cut back by 2 bases and J by 5 bases. CDR3: CASSQQAGPTRTGELFF. In DNA, the CDR3 is TGCGCCAGCAGCCAACAAGCGGGGCCTACGAGGACCGGGGAGCTGTTTTTT.

J is TRBJ1-1 and V is TRBV27; 7 bases are shared with TRBD1. The junction had 9 bases not matched to a gene; V was cut back by 7 bases and J by 4 bases. The germline V gene encodes CDR1 MNHEY and CDR2 SMNVEV (reference sequence). The CDR3 is made up of 14 amino acids. CDR3 sequence: CASNPDRAPTEAFF. The CDR3 DNA reads as TGTGCCAGCAACCCTGACAGGGCCCCCACTGAAGCTTTCTTT.

In DNA form, the CDR3 reads TGTGCCACCACCCGACAGGGGTTCTACAATGAGCAGTTCTTC. Translated, it gives CATTRQGFYNEQFF. The chain employs TRBV15 and TRBJ2-1; 8 nucleotides line up with TRBD1. The CDR3 length is 14 residues. Trimming cost V 7 bases and J 3 bases; bases outside gene matches: 5. Germline V lookup: CDR1 LNHNV, CDR2 YYDKDF (reference sequence).

This chain links TRBV19 with TRBJ1-2, with 8 bases fitting TRBD1. The CDR3 length is 13 residues. V lost 5 bases, J lost 3 bases, and 2 bases stayed unmatched. Germline CDR1 reads LNHDA; CDR2 reads SQIVND (reference sequence). In DNA form, the CDR3 reads TGTGCCAGTAGTGTGGACAGGGACTATGGCTACACCTTC. Encoded protein: CASSVDRDYGYTF.

The chain combines TRBV28 with TRBJ2-2; 7 nucleotides align to TRBD2. This CDR3 is 13 amino acids long. The V gene's germline CDR1 is MDHEN and CDR2 SYDVKM. Germline trimming cut 8 bases from V and 5 bases from J; bases unmatched to any gene: 5. Here the CDR3 DNA reads TGTGCCAGCGCATGGGGGGGAACCGGGGAGCTGTTTTTT. This codes for CASAWGGTGELFF.

The chain joins TRBV7-8 to TRBJ2-7; 9 bases map to TRBD1. Germline V CDR1 and CDR2: SGHVS, FQNEAQ. The V segment lost 4 bases and the J segment 5 bases; nucleotides outside the gene matches: 6. The CDR3 runs to 14 residues. CDR3 sequence: CASSSGDRADEQYF. In nucleotides, the CDR3 is TGTGCCAGCAGCTCTGGGGACAGGGCGGACGAGCAGTACTTC.

Written as DNA, the CDR3 is TGCGCCAGCAGGATTTACTACCGGGGGACATCCGCAGATACGCAGTATTTT. Amino acids: CASRIYYRGTSADTQYF. The chain recombines TRBV5-1 with TRBJ2-3; D is perhaps TRBD1 or TRBD2 (6 bases each). Trimming took 5 bases from V and 4 from J, leaving 23 bases between them. The germline V gene encodes CDR1 SGHRS and CDR2 YFSETQ. The CDR3 length is 17 residues.

This chain connects TRBV11-2 to TRBJ2-7; TRBD2 matches 11 bases. J gave up 5 bases and V 2 bases, and 11 bases lay outside the gene matches. CDR1 is SGHAT and CDR2 is FQNNGV in the germline V gene. The CDR3 spans 17 residues. The CDR3 nucleotides are TGTGCCAGCAGCTTAAGGTACCTAGCGGGAGGTACGGACGAGCAGTACTTC. This encodes CASSLRYLAGGTDEQYF.

The CDR3 DNA is TGTGCCAGCAGTGATTTCAAGACAGGGAGTGAAGCTTTCTTT. It specifies CASSDFKTGSEAFF. The chain uses TRBV25-1 and TRBJ1-1, with TRBD1 identical over 7 bases. Per germline, CDR1 MGHDK and CDR2 SYGVNS. Trimming took 3 bases from V and 7 from J; bases not matched to a gene: 8. The length of the CDR3 is 14 residues.

V is TRBV28 and J is TRBJ1-1; 8 bases align to TRBD1. V lost 3 bases, J lost 6 bases, and 3 bases stayed unmatched. CDR1 and CDR2 from the germline V gene are MDHEN and SYDVKM. The CDR3 is 13 residues long. The CDR3 reads CASSFPQGAEAFF. The CDR3 region has the DNA TGTGCCAGCAGTTTCCCACAGGGGGCTGAAGCTTTCTTT.

The chain has TRBV6-5 and TRBJ2-7; 8 nucleotides align to TRBD1. The germline gives CDR1 MNHEY, CDR2 SVGAGI. The CDR3 contains 11 residues. J gave up 9 bases and V 6 bases, and 4 bases lay outside the gene matches. CDR3 loop: CASSLQGGQYF. The CDR3 nucleotides read TGTGCCAGCAGCTTACAGGGGGGGCAGTACTTC.

The chain links TRBV5-1 to TRBJ1-4; TRBD1 is a possible D gene (6 bases). Germline loops: CDR1 SGHRS, CDR2 YFSETQ. The CDR3 totals 12 residues. Trimming pared 3 bases from V and 13 bases from J, leaving 13 bases between. Written as DNA, the CDR3 is TGCGCCAGCAGCTCGAGAGGGGGAGGACTGTTTTTT. This encodes CASSSRGGGLFF.

The chain uses TRBV27 and TRBJ1-5; a weak D match, TRBD1 (6 bases). Trimming left V 5 bases short and J 3 bases short, with 17 bases between. CDR3 size: 16 residues. Germline V lookup: CDR1 MNHEY, CDR2 SMNVEV (reference sequence). This CDR3 reads CASSRFPGQVNQPQHF. CDR3 in DNA: TGTGCCAGCAGTCGTTTCCCGGGACAAGTCAATCAGCCCCAGCATTTT.